The 4 T cell receptor beta chains below come from one sample, sequenced in a study of cytomegalovirus exposure and HLA in healthy donors (dated 2017 in TCRdb). Library creation used the immunoSEQ multiplex PCR assay. In TCRdb, the immuneACCESS table is reduced to in-frame sequences with V and J assigned. These tables do not hold every clone; where another copy was compared, an unresolved V gene accounts for under half, and the others remain unexplained. Here the sample has 100,000 to 150,000 clones; 90% to 95% occur a single time. Roughly 1.2% of the sample is taken by the ten largest. Material: PBMCs. The receptors stem from a woman aged 18-29 years in good health and CMV-seronegative.

The rearrangement links TRBV5-6 to TRBJ2-5, with 12 bases identical to TRBD2. After removal of 4 bases from V and 4 bases from J, the junction contained 5 bases not matched to a gene. The CDR3 is 15 residues long. Per the germline V gene, CDR1 is SGHDT and CDR2 is YYEEEE. The CDR3 protein is CASSLQLAGGETQYF. DNA of the CDR3: TGTGCCAGCAGCCTGCAACTAGCGGGAGGAGAGACCCAGTACTTC. Based on the CDR3 plus reference TRBV5-6 and TRBJ2-5, the full variable domain is DAGVTQSPTHLIKTRGQQVTLRCSPKSGHDTVSWYQQALGQGPQFIFQYYEEEERQRGNFPDRFSGHQFPNYSSELNVNALLLGDSALYLCASSLQLAGGETQYFGPGTRLLVL.

Only one count was recorded for this clone. This chain connects TRBV2 to TRBJ2-3, with TRBD2 as a possible D gene (5 bases). Germline V gives CDR1 SNHLY, CDR2 FYNNEI. The V end lost 4 bases, the J end lost 6 bases, and 11 bases lay between the germline ends. This CDR3 is built from 13 residues. Here the CDR3 reads CASSGGAFDTQYF. CDR3 in DNA: TGTGCCAGCAGTGGGGGAGCATTCGATACGCAGTATTTT.

The V gene is TRBV30, the J gene TRBJ2-5; 7 bases agree with TRBD1. Trimming took 3 bases from V and 5 from J; bases not matched to a gene: 6. The CDR3 is made up of 13 amino acids. Per germline, CDR1 GTSNPN and CDR2 SVGIG (reference sequence). The CDR3 reads CAWSTTGVETQYF. CDR3 in DNA: TGTGCCTGGAGCACCACAGGGGTGGAGACCCAGTACTTC. The complete variable domain, with remaining parts taken from reference TRBV30 and TRBJ2-5, reads SQTIHQWPATLVQPVGSPLSLECTVEGTSNPNLYWYRQAAGRGLQLLFYSVGIGQISSEVPQNLSASRPQDRQFILSSKKLLLSDSGFYLCAWSTTGVETQYFGPGTRLLVL.

The chain is built from TRBV5-5 and TRBJ2-7, with D possibly TRBD1 on 5 matching bases. The CDR3 is 14 amino acids. V dropped 2 bases and J dropped 3 bases, with 12 bases sitting between them. Germline V gene sequence: CDR1 SGHKS, CDR2 YYEKEE (reference sequence). The CDR3 loop is CASSFWQGGYEQYF. CDR3 nucleotide sequence: TGTGCCAGCAGCTTTTGGCAGGGTGGCTACGAGCAGTACTTC.